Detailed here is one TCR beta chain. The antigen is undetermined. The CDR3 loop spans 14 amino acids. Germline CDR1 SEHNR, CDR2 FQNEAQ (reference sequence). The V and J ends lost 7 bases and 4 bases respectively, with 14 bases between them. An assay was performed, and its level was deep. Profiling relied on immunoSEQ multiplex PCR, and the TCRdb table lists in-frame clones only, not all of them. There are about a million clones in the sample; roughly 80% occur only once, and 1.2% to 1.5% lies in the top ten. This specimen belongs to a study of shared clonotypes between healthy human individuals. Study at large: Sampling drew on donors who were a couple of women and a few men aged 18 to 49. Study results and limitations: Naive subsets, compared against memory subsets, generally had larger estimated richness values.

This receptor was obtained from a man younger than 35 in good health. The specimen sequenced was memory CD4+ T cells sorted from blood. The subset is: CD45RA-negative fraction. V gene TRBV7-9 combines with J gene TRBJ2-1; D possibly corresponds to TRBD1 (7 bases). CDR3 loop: CASNPGGSYNEQFF. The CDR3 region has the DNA TGTGCCAGCAACCCAGGGGGGAGTTACAATGAGCAGTTCTTC.